This T cell receptor (beta chain) is drawn from a study of neurological immune-mediated disorders. Stated time point: technical triplicate 3. Libraries from sorted cells used about 950,000 T cells (CD4+ or CD8+). CDR1 SGHVS and CDR2 FQNEAQ come from the germline V gene. The CDR3 spans 18 residues. V lost 5 bases to trimming and J lost 4 bases; unmatched junction nucleotides: 16. In its sample, this clonotype was seen many times. TCRdb re-analysed the 5' RACE reads in MiXCR, keeping a single row per CDR3 protein. The repertoire holds 25,000 to 30,000 distinct CDR3 sequences, roughly a sixth seen once, with 4.9% in the top ten.

The sequencing input was CD4+ T cells from blood. This rearrangement joins TRBV7-8 to TRBJ2-1; 8 bases align to TRBD1. This sequence originates from a female donor with HTLV-1-associated myelopathy (HAM/TSP). The CDR3 bases are TGTGCCAGCAGCCCGAAAAGGACAGGGAATGGGATATACAATGAGCAGTTCTTC. It codes for CASSPKRTGNGIYNEQFF.